One and the same sample provided the 8 T cell receptor beta chains below, sequenced in a study of T cells in Graves' hyperthyroidism and ophthalmopathy. Amplified TCR beta CDR3 regions derived from RNA transcripts. A first-round RT-PCR of the TCR CDR3 used the HTBI primer set. TCRdb used MiXCR to reprocess the multiplex PCR reads, holding one entry per CDR3 protein. This sample carries about 740,000 distinct CDR3 sequences, 12% to 15% of them seen once, and the ten largest clones take roughly a tenth. The specimen was blood. The origin of the receptors is a woman between 18 and 29 years old with Graves' hyperthyroidism.

This clonotype occurred a few times. The chain links TRBV20-1 to TRBJ2-5; TRBD1 might be the D (5 bases). V lost 1 base, J lost 1 base, and 16 bases lay in between. CDR3 length equals 16 residues. From germline, CDR1 is DFQATT and CDR2 SNEGSKA (reference sequence). CDR3 in amino acids: CSARGAAGFIQETQYF. Written as DNA, the CDR3 is TGCAGTGCTAGAGGGGCGGCAGGGTTTATCCAAGAGACCCAGTACTTC.

This clonotype was picked up many times. In nucleotides, the CDR3 is TGTGCCAGCAGCCAAGGGCACGGGACACATAGAGGCGAAAAACTGTTTTTT. Translation gives CASSQGHGTHRGEKLFF. The rearrangement uses TRBV3-1 and TRBJ1-4, with D possibly matching TRBD1 (6 bases). Germline V gives CDR1 LGHDT, CDR2 YNNKEL (reference sequence). This CDR3 is built from 17 residues. The V end lost 1 base, the J end lost 8 bases, and 20 bases lay between the germline ends.

This clonotype was found many times. This chain joins TRBV2 and TRBJ1-5, with D maybe TRBD1 (5 bases). Trimming removed 4 bases at V and 1 base at J, with 14 bases between. Germline CDR1 is SNHLY and CDR2 is FYNNEI. This CDR3 contains 16 residues. This CDR3 reads CASSASPAGSNQPQHF. The CDR3 coding sequence is TGTGCCAGCAGTGCTTCCCCGGCAGGGAGCAATCAGCCCCAGCATTTT.

Only a few counts were recorded for this clonotype. In DNA, the CDR3 is TGTGCCAGCAGGGGACACGGATCCTACGAGCAGTACTTC. Protein product: CASRGHGSYEQYF. This rearrangement joins TRBV28 to TRBJ2-7; a possible D gene is TRBD1 (6 bases). The CDR3 sequence is 13 residues long. V lost 6 bases to trimming and J lost 1 base, with 10 bases between them. Germline V CDR1 and CDR2: MDHEN, SYDVKM.

This clonotype was counted at least ten times. V and J are TRBV5-1 and TRBJ2-5, with D possibly being TRBD1 (5 bases). Trimming stripped 5 bases from V and 3 bases from J, with 8 bases between. This CDR3 spans 12 amino acids. Germline values: CDR1 SGHRS, CDR2 YFSETQ. The CDR3 here is CASSQGEETQYF. CDR3 bases: TGCGCCAGCAGTCAAGGGGAAGAGACCCAGTACTTC.

The gene calls are TRBV20-1 and TRBJ1-6, with D unclear. With 3 bases removed from V and 4 bases from J, the gap between germline ends came to 19 bases. There are 17 residues in the CDR3. Germline CDR1 reads DFQATT; CDR2 reads SNEGSKA (reference sequence). The CDR3 DNA is TGCAGTGCTAGTCTCCCCCGACCGACGGCTTATAATTCACCCCTCCACTTT. It yields the protein CSASLPRPTAYNSPLHF.

In its sample, this clonotype was seen many times. This chain links TRBV7-8 with TRBJ2-3; 8 nucleotides agree with TRBD1. Looked up from germline, CDR1 is SGHVS and CDR2 is FQNEAQ. The CDR3 extends over 14 amino acids. V dropped 4 bases and J dropped 5; count of bases not matched to a gene: 5. CDR3 amino acids: CASSSGQGIDTQYF. The CDR3 DNA is TGTGCCAGCAGCTCCGGACAGGGTATAGATACGCAGTATTTT.

The sample holds a few counts of this clonotype. The chain combines TRBV6-2 or TRBV6-3 with TRBJ1-5; 11 bases match TRBD1. J lost 6 bases, V lost 8 bases, and 0 bases had no gene match. Germline V gene lookup returns CDR1 MNHEY and CDR2 SVGEGT. There are 12 residues in the CDR3. CDR3 protein: CASGTGGQPQHF. CDR3 coding DNA: TGTGCCAGCGGGACAGGGGGTCAGCCCCAGCATTTT.